The text below deals with one TCR beta chain. The data are from a study of blood T cell repertoires in COVID-19. Repertoires were generated with immunoSEQ multiplex PCR, while TCRdb's copy carries only in-frame clones and drops some. The table shows more than 80,000 clones, with about 64% occurring only once. Input material: peripheral blood. The source of this sequence is a human donor with acute or convalescent COVID-19. The donor label of this sample is uncertain.

The CDR3 DNA sequence: TGTGCCAGCAGTGCTTCGGGGATTGTGGGCTACACCTTC. Translating it yields CASSASGIVGYTF. The gene calls are TRBV27 and TRBJ1-2, with D uncertain. Germline lookup yields CDR1 MNHEY and CDR2 SMNVEV (reference sequence). Deletions cut 5 bases from V and 8 bases from J, with 15 bases between. There are 13 residues in the CDR3.